These 30 T cell receptor beta chains were all obtained from the same sample, sequenced in a study of patients and donors after allogeneic stem cell transplantation. TCRdb fed the RT-PCR reads into MiXCR, producing one record per CDR3 protein. Here the sample spans approximately 140,000 distinct CDR3 sequences, approximately 37% being singletons. Material: blood, either unsorted or a sorted T cell fraction (not recorded which). These receptor sequences come from a human donor who was either an allogeneic HSCT recipient or a stem cell or donor lymphocyte infusion donor (not recorded which). It is not recorded whose cells these are; they may come from a transplant donor.

This rearrangement joins TRBV20-1 to TRBJ2-7; TRBD2 matches 8 bases. The CDR3 spans 12 residues. Germline V gene sequence: CDR1 DFQATT, CDR2 SNEGSKA (reference sequence). V lost 6 bases to trimming and J lost 1 base; unmatched junction nucleotides: 2. The CDR3 spells CSAQRGSYEQYF. In DNA, the CDR3 is TGCAGTGCCCAGCGGGGGTCCTACGAGCAGTACTTC.

The chain joins TRBV6-6 to TRBJ1-1, with a tentative D call TRBD1 (5 bases). The V gene lost 3 bases and the J gene lost 6 bases, with 14 bases spanning the gap. CDR3 length equals 14 residues. Per the germline V gene, CDR1 is MNHNY and CDR2 is SVGAGI (reference sequence). The CDR3: CASSYGHPGAEAFF. CDR3 DNA: TGTGCCAGCAGTTATGGACACCCGGGGGCTGAAGCTTTCTTT.

This clonotype was detected a few times. The chain's CDR3 is CASESSGNTIYF. The DNA of the CDR3 is TGTGCCAGCGAGTCAAGCGGAAACACCATATATTTT. The chain carries TRBV6-6 and TRBJ1-3; D is unclear. This CDR3 comprises 12 residues. V lost 8 bases and J 4 bases, leaving 9 bases between the germline ends. Germline values: CDR1 MNHNY, CDR2 SVGAGI (reference sequence).

The genes are TRBV27 and TRBJ2-7; a weak D match, TRBD1 (5 bases). The CDR3 spans 15 residues. V was trimmed by 1 base and J by 3 bases, leaving 13 bases between them. Germline lookup yields CDR1 MNHEY and CDR2 SMNVEV (reference sequence). CDR3: CASSLWWQGSYEQYF. The CDR3 region has the DNA TGTGCCAGCAGTTTATGGTGGCAGGGAAGCTACGAGCAGTACTTC.

The chain uses TRBV7-9 and TRBJ1-1; D gene ambiguous. From germline, CDR1 is SEHNR and CDR2 FQNEAQ (reference sequence). There are 10 residues in the CDR3. Trimming took 8 bases from V and 5 from J, leaving 6 bases between them. The CDR3 spells CASGETEAFF. CDR3 in DNA: TGTGCCAGCGGTGAAACTGAAGCTTTCTTT.

This clonotype occurred a few times. The CDR3 nucleotides are TGCAGTGCTAATACACTTTCGGGGGCTTCAAAAGATACGCAGTATTTT. Translating it yields CSANTLSGASKDTQYF. The V gene is TRBV20-1, the J gene TRBJ2-3; either TRBD1 or TRBD2 may supply D (6 bases each). The CDR3 totals 16 residues. Germline V gene data show CDR1 as DFQATT and CDR2 as SNEGSKA (reference sequence). Trimming stripped 4 bases from V and 5 bases from J, with 22 bases between.

This sequence joins TRBV9 and TRBJ2-5, with TRBD2 as a possible D gene (5 bases). The V gene lost 7 bases and the J gene lost 1 base, with 14 bases spanning the gap. CDR1 is SGDLS and CDR2 is YYNGEE in the germline V gene. This CDR3 is built from 14 residues. The CDR3 loop reads CASGGLLAQETQYF. Written as DNA, the CDR3 is TGTGCCAGCGGAGGTCTTCTTGCCCAAGAGACCCAGTACTTC. The variable domain in full, with the rest retrieved from reference TRBV9 and TRBJ2-5, is DSGVTQTPKHLITATGQRVTLRCSPRSGDLSVYWYQQSLDQGLQFLIQYYNGEERAKGNILERFSAQQFPDLHSELNLSSLELGDSALYFCASGGLLAQETQYFGPGTRLLVL.

This clonotype was counted only a few times. The chain is built from TRBV5-1 and TRBJ2-3; D remains unclear. Germline CDR1 reads SGHRS; CDR2 reads YFSETQ. This CDR3 contains 14 residues. V was pared by 5 bases and J by 4 bases, with 14 bases between. CDR3 residues: CASSSFPSADTQYF. The DNA of the CDR3 is TGCGCCAGCAGTAGCTTCCCCTCCGCAGATACGCAGTATTTT. The entire variable domain, with the rest obtained from reference TRBV5-1 and TRBJ2-3, is as follows: KAGVTQTPRYLIKTRGQQVTLSCSPISGHRSVSWYQQTPGQGLQFLFEYFSETQRNKGNFPGRFSGRQFSNSRSEMNVSTLELGDSALYLCASSSFPSADTQYFGPGTRLTVL.

This sequence joins TRBV6-2 or TRBV6-3 and TRBJ2-7, with no clear D. The V end was cut by 0 bases, the J end by 5 bases, with 8 bases between. Germline values: CDR1 MNHEY, CDR2 SVGEGT. The CDR3 runs to 13 residues. The DNA for the CDR3 is TGTGCCAGCAGTTACTCGTGGCGACACGAGCAGTACTTC. Protein: CASSYSWRHEQYF.

This clonotype was seen more than once but under ten times. J is TRBJ1-6 and V is TRBV25-1; perhaps TRBD1 as D (6 bases). CDR3 length equals 14 residues. Trimming took 4 bases from V and 6 from J, leaving 10 bases between them. Per the germline V gene, CDR1 is MGHDK and CDR2 is SYGVNS. The CDR3 bases are TGTGCCAGCAGTGTGGGGGCTTTTAATTCACCCCTCCACTTT. It encodes CASSVGAFNSPLHF.

The gene calls are TRBV6-6 and TRBJ1-5, with D perhaps TRBD1 (6 bases). V lost 5 bases to trimming and J lost 2 bases, with 16 bases between them. The CDR3 is made up of 16 amino acids. Germline V lookup: CDR1 MNHNY, CDR2 SVGAGI (reference sequence). CDR3 sequence: CASSRLQGSGNQPQHF. CDR3 bases: TGTGCCAGCAGTAGATTACAGGGTAGTGGCAATCAGCCCCAGCATTTT.

CDR3 nucleotide sequence: TGCAGCCTAATCGGACTAGCGGGGGCCACCTATGAGCAGTTCTTC. As protein: CSLIGLAGATYEQFF. This chain connects TRBV20-1 to TRBJ2-1, with TRBD2 matching over 13 bases. Looked up from germline, CDR1 is DFQATT and CDR2 is SNEGSKA (reference sequence). CDR3 length equals 15 residues.

The CDR3 spells CASSYRGQGSNQPQHF. In DNA form, the CDR3 reads TGTGCCAGCAGTTACCGAGGACAGGGTAGCAATCAGCCCCAGCATTTT. V and J are TRBV6-6 and TRBJ1-5, with 8 bases identical to TRBD1. V dropped 2 bases and J dropped 0; count of bases not matched to a gene: 3. Germline-derived CDR1 and CDR2 are MNHNY and SVGAGI (reference sequence). The CDR3 consists of 16 residues.

This sequence joins TRBV9 and TRBJ2-4, with a weak D call TRBD1 (5 bases). In germline, CDR1 is SGDLS, CDR2 YYNGEE. With 3 bases removed from V and 8 bases from J, the gap between germline ends came to 9 bases. The CDR3 extends over 12 amino acids. The CDR3 coding sequence is TGTGCCAGCAGCGCACAGGAAGACATTCAGTACTTC. Its translation is CASSAQEDIQYF.

V and J are TRBV12-3 or TRBV12-4 and TRBJ1-6; 7 bases are shared with TRBD1. With 5 bases clipped from V and 4 bases from J, the junction kept 5 bases outside the gene matches. This CDR3 is built from 15 residues. DNA for the CDR3: TGTGCCAGCAGTATAGACAGGGAATATAATTCACCCCTCCACTTT. Translation gives CASSIDREYNSPLHF.

The rearrangement uses TRBV4-2 and TRBJ1-1; D is unresolved. V lost 1 base, J lost 0 bases, and 9 bases lay in between. The CDR3 contains 15 residues. Looked up from germline, CDR1 is LGHNA and CDR2 is YNFKEQ. CDR3 nucleotides: TGTGCCAGCAGCCAAGTACAAGTTATGAACACTGAAGCTTTCTTT. Protein product: CASSQVQVMNTEAFF.

The J gene is TRBJ1-2, the V gene TRBV29-1; 7 nucleotides match TRBD1. Looked up from germline, CDR1 is SQVTM and CDR2 is ANQGSEA. This CDR3 spans 12 amino acids. The V gene end was trimmed by 2 bases and the J gene end by 6 bases; junction bases not matched to a gene: 3. This CDR3 reads CSVEQGENGYTF. CDR3 in DNA: TGCAGCGTTGAACAGGGGGAGAATGGCTACACCTTC.

The table lists this clonotype with a few counts. The chain combines TRBV28 with TRBJ2-7; 8 nucleotides match TRBD1. This CDR3 comprises 14 residues. Per germline, CDR1 MDHEN and CDR2 SYDVKM. The J segment lost 3 bases and the V segment lost 4 bases, leaving 5 bases of the junction unmatched. The CDR3 loop reads CASSYGQGSYEQYV. In nucleotides, the CDR3 is TGTGCCAGCAGTTATGGACAGGGTAGCTACGAGCAGTACGTC.

This clonotype was detected a few times. The chain has TRBV20-1 and TRBJ1-5; D is unresolved. The CDR3 is 15 residues long. The germline CDR1 and CDR2 sequences are DFQATT and SNEGSKA (reference sequence). V shed 0 bases and J shed 1 base, with 10 bases lying between them. The chain's CDR3 is CSARDLGRSNQPQHF. The CDR3 DNA reads TGCAGTGCTAGAGATTTGGGGAGGAGCAATCAGCCCCAGCATTTT.

V gene TRBV12-3 or TRBV12-4 combines with J gene TRBJ2-3; D gene ambiguous. V was pared by 1 base and J by 7 bases, with 3 bases between. The CDR3 covers 11 residues. The CDR3, as DNA: TGTGCCAGCAGTTTAGGGCATACGCAGTATTTT. Protein product: CASSLGHTQYF.

The table lists this clonotype with a few counts. The chain employs TRBV14 and TRBJ1-4; D is unresolved. Per germline, CDR1 SGHDN and CDR2 FVKESK. This CDR3 has 18 residues. V was pared by 3 bases and J by 2 bases, with 19 bases between. CDR3 coding DNA: TGTGCCAGCAGCCAGGCCGCGCTCGGAGGTGTTACTAATGAAAAACTGTTTTTT. Translation: CASSQAALGGVTNEKLFF.

This clonotype has a handful of counts. The chain uses TRBV12-3 or TRBV12-4 and TRBJ1-2, with a tentative D call TRBD1 (5 bases). The V end lost 7 bases, the J end lost 7 bases, and 16 bases lay between the germline ends. There are 13 residues in the CDR3. The DNA for the CDR3 is TGTGCCAGCAAACAGCCGGGGGGTGGTGGCTACACCTTC. Translated: CASKQPGGGGYTF.

In DNA, the CDR3 is TGTGCCACCAAGATCGGGGAGCTGTTTTTT. As protein: CATKIGELFF. J is TRBJ2-2 and V is TRBV12-3 or TRBV12-4; D unclear. The CDR3 loop spans 10 amino acids. V shed 10 bases and J shed 7 bases, with 7 bases lying between them.

V and J are TRBV24-1 and TRBJ2-3; 7 nucleotides align to TRBD2. The CDR3 length is 16 residues. The germline CDR1 and CDR2 sequences are KGHDR and SFDVKD. The J segment lost 3 bases and the V segment lost 3 bases, leaving 8 bases of the junction unmatched. The CDR3 loop reads CATSDNGRELTDTQYF. CDR3 in DNA: TGTGCCACCAGTGATAATGGGAGGGAGCTGACAGATACGCAGTATTTT.

V and J are TRBV29-1 and TRBJ1-5, with 7 positions matching TRBD1. Germline CDR1 SQVTM, CDR2 ANQGSEA. This CDR3 has 13 residues. V lost 3 bases, J lost 3 bases, and 2 bases stayed unmatched. CDR3 in DNA: TGCAGCGTTGAGCAGGGGGACAATCAGCCCCAGCATTTT. It is translated as CSVEQGDNQPQHF.

The chain couples TRBV14 to TRBJ1-1; the D gene is possibly TRBD1 (6 bases). CDR3 size: 17 residues. Germline-derived CDR1 and CDR2 are SGHDN and FVKESK. V dropped 1 base and J dropped 6 bases, with 21 bases sitting between them. In DNA, the CDR3 is TGTGCCAGCAGCCAAGCACAGGGTTCGATCCGAGTCTCTGAAGCTTTCTTT. Its translation is CASSQAQGSIRVSEAFF.

The chain couples TRBV7-3 to TRBJ1-2; D not resolved. The V end lost 0 bases, the J end lost 0 bases, and 8 bases lay between the germline ends. The CDR3 contains 15 residues. The germline CDR1 and CDR2 sequences are SGHTA and FQGTGA. The CDR3 DNA reads as TGTGCCAGCAGCTTAACTGGAGGGACTAACTATGGCTACACCTTC. It is translated as CASSLTGGTNYGYTF.

The chain recombines TRBV10-3 with TRBJ2-5, with 9 bases matching TRBD2. Unmatched junction bases numbered 14, after V lost 3 bases and J lost 3 bases. The CDR3 runs to 18 residues. Germline CDR1 and CDR2: ENHRY and SYGVKD. In DNA, the CDR3 is TGTGCCATCAGTGAAGTGGGACTGGAGCGGGGGGCCGAAGAGACCCAGTACTTC. Translating gives CAISEVGLERGAEETQYF.

This chain joins TRBV5-1 and TRBJ1-5; weak D call: TRBD1 (6 bases). Trimming left V 4 bases short and J 7 bases short, with 12 bases between. From germline, CDR1 is SGHRS and CDR2 YFSETQ. This CDR3 contains 13 residues. CDR3 loop: CASSVKGGQPQHF. The CDR3 nucleotides are TGCGCCAGCAGCGTGAAGGGGGGCCAGCCCCAGCATTTT.

The chain recombines TRBV12-3 or TRBV12-4 with TRBJ1-4, with unresolved D. The CDR3 is 15 residues long. Between the trimmed V and J ends, which lost 7 bases and 0 bases, there was a span of 12 bases. The CDR3 DNA sequence: TGTGCCAGCACCTTAGCAGGCGCAACTAATGAAAAACTGTTTTTT. It encodes CASTLAGATNEKLFF.